Shown below are 19 T cell receptor beta chains from a single sample sequenced in a study of draining lymph node invasion in breast cancer. Cells sorted as CD4+ CD45RA- CD25- were taken as memory conventional CD4 T cells. TCRdb passed the bulk RNA-seq reads through MiXCR, listing each CDR3 protein once. The table lists fewer than 950 distinct CDR3 sequences, about 70% of them singletons. Sequenced: sorted memory CD4+ effector T cells from the tumor. All receptors come from a female donor with luminal breast cancer.

The table lists this clonotype with a count of one. The chain uses TRBV3-1 and TRBJ2-1; D is unclear. The V end lost 2 bases, the J end lost 4 bases, and 3 bases lay between the germline ends. The CDR3 runs to 12 residues. Per the germline V gene, CDR1 is LGHDT and CDR2 is YNNKEL (reference sequence). CDR3 nucleotides: TGTGCCAGCAGCCAAAGATACAATGAGCAGTTCTTC. Its protein is CASSQRYNEQFF.

This chain connects TRBV6-1 to TRBJ2-1, with 9 bases lining up with TRBD2. The CDR3 runs 14 residues. Per the germline V gene, CDR1 is MNHNS and CDR2 is SASEGT. With 5 bases clipped from V and 6 bases from J, the junction kept 5 bases outside the gene matches. The CDR3 is CASSRAGGINEQFF. CDR3 bases: TGTGCCAGCAGTAGGGCGGGAGGGATCAATGAGCAGTTCTTC.

This chain joins TRBV19 and TRBJ2-7; the match to TRBD2 covers 8 bases. V dropped 4 bases and J dropped 0; count of bases not matched to a gene: 2. Germline V CDR1 and CDR2: LNHDA, SQIVND (reference sequence). This CDR3 contains 14 residues. The CDR3 here is CASSTGLASYEQYF. In DNA, the CDR3 is TGTGCCAGTAGTACAGGACTAGCCTCCTACGAGCAGTACTTC.

The chain combines TRBV29-1 with TRBJ1-2; D not certain. Germline CDR1 is SQVTM and CDR2 is ANQGSEA. The CDR3 runs to 14 residues. The V end lost 4 bases, the J end lost 4 bases, and 16 bases lay between the germline ends. CDR3 in amino acids: CSVAGAGSSYGYTF. The CDR3 bases are TGCAGCGTTGCGGGTGCAGGTTCTAGCTATGGCTACACCTTC.

This chain joins TRBV20-1 and TRBJ2-7, with 9 bases aligning to TRBD2. The CDR3 totals 19 residues. V shed 3 bases, J shed 2 bases, and the junction held 20 bases outside the gene matches. Germline assignment: CDR1 DFQATT and CDR2 SNEGSKA (reference sequence). CDR3 region: CSASKPGLVAGVLTYEQYF. The CDR3 DNA is TGCAGTGCTAGTAAGCCGGGACTAGTAGCGGGAGTTCTGACCTACGAGCAGTACTTC.

The chain is built from TRBV9 and TRBJ2-2; D tentatively reads TRBD1 or TRBD2 (6 bases each). Germline CDR1 reads SGDLS; CDR2 reads YYNGEE. This CDR3 is built from 15 residues. Trimming removed 0 bases at V and 6 bases at J, with 12 bases between. The CDR3 DNA is TGTGCCAGCAGCGTAGAGGGGGGTCAGGCCGGGGAGCTGTTTTTT. As protein: CASSVEGGQAGELFF.

The J gene is TRBJ2-3, the V gene TRBV20-1; 11 bases are shared with TRBD2. The V gene end was trimmed by 5 bases and the J gene end by 8 bases; junction bases not matched to a gene: 6. In germline, CDR1 is DFQATT, CDR2 SNEGSKA (reference sequence). The CDR3 is 13 residues long. The CDR3 DNA reads TGCAGTGCTCATAGCGGGGGGGGCTTTACGCAGTATTTT. It specifies CSAHSGGGFTQYF.

J is TRBJ1-1 and V is TRBV20-1; TRBD1 aligns across 9 bases. Trimming removed 0 bases from V and 1 base from J; junction bases left unmatched: 15. Germline values: CDR1 DFQATT, CDR2 SNEGSKA (reference sequence). CDR3 length equals 19 residues. DNA of the CDR3: TGCAGTGCTAGAGATTTCACCCGGGACAGGGCAAAGGGGAACACTGAAGCTTTCTTT. Protein sequence: CSARDFTRDRAKGNTEAFF.

The chain carries TRBV7-2 and TRBJ1-3; 7 nucleotides match TRBD1. The CDR3 has 15 amino acids. Germline CDR1 is SGHTA and CDR2 is FQGNSA. With V trimmed by 1 base and J by 4 bases, 4 bases remained unmatched. Here the CDR3 DNA reads TGTGCCAGCAGCTTAGAGAGGGGGCAGGGAAACACCATATATTTT. Translation gives CASSLERGQGNTIYF.

This clonotype is a singleton in its sample. The chain links TRBV5-1 to TRBJ2-7; TRBD1 agrees at 9 bases. The CDR3 is 14 amino acids. Germline V CDR1 and CDR2: SGHRS, YFSETQ. V dropped 3 bases and J dropped 4; count of bases not matched to a gene: 5. CDR3 protein: CASSSGTGSYEQYF. The CDR3 DNA reads as TGCGCCAGCAGCTCCGGGACAGGGTCGTACGAGCAGTACTTC.

This clonotype showed up just once. V usage is TRBV19 and J usage is TRBJ1-1, with D tentatively TRBD1 (5 bases). Looked up from germline, CDR1 is LNHDA and CDR2 is SQIVND (reference sequence). The CDR3 extends over 14 amino acids. V dropped 4 bases and J dropped 1 base, with 10 bases sitting between them. Here the CDR3 reads CASSRGYGNTEAFF. The DNA for the CDR3 is TGTGCCAGTAGTAGGGGGTATGGGAACACTGAAGCTTTCTTT.

V and J are TRBV27 and TRBJ1-1; unclear D gene. Trimming took 3 bases from V and 1 from J, leaving 18 bases between them. The CDR3 covers 17 residues. Germline V gene lookup returns CDR1 MNHEY and CDR2 SMNVEV (reference sequence). The CDR3 nucleotides are TGTGCCAGCAGTTTCCCCCGGGTTGCCGGCGAGAACACTGAAGCTTTCTTT. Amino acids: CASSFPRVAGENTEAFF.

The chain recombines TRBV6-2 or TRBV6-3 with TRBJ1-2, with a tentative D call TRBD1 (5 bases). The CDR3 extends over 15 amino acids. The V gene's germline CDR1 is MNHEY and CDR2 SVGEGT. The germline V and J ends were trimmed by 0 bases and 7 bases, with 15 bases remaining between them. In DNA form, the CDR3 reads TGTGCCAGCAGTTACTCGACGTGGAGGGGTAGTGGCTACACCTTC. Residues: CASSYSTWRGSGYTF.

The table lists this clonotype with a few counts. The gene calls are TRBV20-1 and TRBJ2-3; TRBD2 agrees at 10 bases. The junction had 11 bases not matched to a gene; V was cut back by 7 bases and J by 4 bases. CDR1 DFQATT and CDR2 SNEGSKA come from the germline V gene (reference sequence). The CDR3 is 15 residues long. The CDR3 nucleotides read TGCAGTGTACAAAAAGCGGGGGGGCCCCCAGATACGCAGTATTTT. It codes for CSVQKAGGPPDTQYF.

The V call is TRBV12-3 or TRBV12-4, the J call TRBJ1-2; D not resolved. Trimming removed 1 base from V and 8 bases from J, with 2 bases in between. The CDR3 extends over 10 amino acids. The CDR3, as DNA: TGTGCCAGCAGTTTAGACGGCTACACCTTC. Amino acids: CASSLDGYTF.

This clonotype has only a few counts. The chain couples TRBV29-1 to TRBJ2-5; D not resolved. Trimming shortened V by 7 bases and J by 0 bases, and 15 bases separated the two germline ends. Germline CDR1 and CDR2: SQVTM and ANQGSEA. This CDR3 is built from 14 residues. The CDR3 DNA reads TGCAGCGCGTCCCCCCGGACGTACCAAGAGACCCAGTACTTC. Its protein product is CSASPRTYQETQYF.

Here the CDR3 reads CSAQPGGTSRNEQFF. The DNA of the CDR3 is TGCAGTGCTCAACCCGGAGGGACTAGCCGTAATGAGCAGTTCTTC. The genes are TRBV20-1 and TRBJ2-1, with 9 bases aligning to TRBD2. CDR1 and CDR2 from the germline V gene are DFQATT and SNEGSKA (reference sequence). Trimming cost V 5 bases and J 7 bases; bases outside gene matches: 12. The CDR3 spans 15 residues.

The chain carries TRBV12-3 or TRBV12-4 and TRBJ2-5; 9 bases map to TRBD1. The CDR3 consists of 16 residues. V trimming: 6 bases; J trimming: 4 bases; junction bases outside the gene matches: 12. The CDR3 sequence: CASRRSGTGSLETQYF. In nucleotides, the CDR3 is TGTGCCAGCAGACGTTCCGGGACAGGGTCCCTAGAGACCCAGTACTTC.

The chain has TRBV5-4 and TRBJ1-5; possible D gene TRBD1, 5 bases. The CDR3 loop spans 13 amino acids. Germline CDR1 SGHNT, CDR2 YYREEE (reference sequence). V was cut by 3 bases and J by 7 bases, with 11 bases left in between. For the CDR3, the DNA is TGTGCCAGCAGCTCAGATGCAGGGCAGCCCCAGCATTTT. As protein: CASSSDAGQPQHF. Together with reference TRBV5-4 and TRBJ1-5, the CDR3 gives the full variable domain: ETGVTQSPTHLIKTRGQQVTLRCSSQSGHNTVSWYQQALGQGPQFIFQYYREEENGRGNFPPRFSGLQFPNYSSELNVNALELDDSALYLCASSSDAGQPQHFGDGTRLSIL.